The rows below give T cell receptor beta chains drawn from one sample of a study of vaccination effects on CD4 cells after COVID-19. These TCRs are of unknown antigen specificity. Repertoires were generated with immunoSEQ multiplex PCR, while TCRdb's copy carries only in-frame clones and drops some. The sample contains about 73,000 clones, approximately 73% of which appear only once. Sequenced material: CD4+ T cells from PBMCs cultured without peptide, taken after COVID-19 vaccination. The receptors were sampled from a human donor who received a COVID-19 vaccine. Each CDR3 is given with its conserved first and last residue. A D gene is named only where the DNA matches it firmly.

v_call | d_call | cdr3_aa
TRBV6-2/TRBV6-3 | . | CASSPVGSGANVLTF
TRBV7-9 | . | CASSPKGWYTEAFF
TRBV19 | TRBD1 | CASSPRTGNYGYTF
TRBV5-1 | . | CASSLRWLSSGNTIYF
TRBV4-1 | . | CASSQETGVQPQHF
TRBV7-3 | . | CASSLRGMGETQYF
TRBV19 | TRBD1 | CASKRGQGAAGANVLTF
TRBV5-1 | . | CASSEGSGTDTQYF
TRBV19 | . | CASSSGLGETQYF
TRBV21-1 | . | CASSKGGAKPRRFYNSPLHF
TRBV19 | . | CASSITQHSNQPQHF
TRBV6-2/TRBV6-3 | . | CASSPRETQYF
TRBV6-5 | . | CASYQGSYNEQFF
TRBV5-1 | . | CASSLNTGNTIYF
TRBV18 | TRBD2 | CASSPPSGGALNEQFF
TRBV6-2/TRBV6-3 | . | CASSYGGALGELFF
TRBV9 | . | CASSVGAGGANYGYTF
TRBV15 | . | CATMDGPNEKLFF
TRBV10-2 | . | CASTPGVQPQHF
TRBV12-3/TRBV12-4 | TRBD1 | CASRDRANSEAFF
TRBV3-1/TRBV3-2 | . | CASSQDRSITNYGYTF
TRBV18 | TRBD1 | CASSPTGPGNSPLHF
TRBV7-2 | TRBD1 | CASSLVGPGGRGYTF
TRBV2 | . | CASSDQLTPRPDTQYF
TRBV20-1 | . | CSAIQGYGYTF
TRBV7-2 | TRBD1 | CASSPSTGLSTEAFF
TRBV19 | . | CASTPLGGLPRGEQFF
TRBV6-1 | . | CASSEAFGLNTEAFF
TRBV7-9 | . | CASSSGHPEVRGTGELFF
TRBV5-1 | . | CASSLAGLDETQYF
TRBV18 | TRBD2 | CASSPSGLAGYEQFF
TRBV6-4 | . | CASSEIYEQFF
TRBV21-1 | . | CASSKGERGGRTDTQYF
TRBV6-6 | . | CASSMDGATNEKLFF
TRBV18 | . | CASSPLGVSMNTEAFF
TRBV5-1 | . | CASSLLGGGEKLFF
TRBV27 | . | CASSGRTSESEQFF
TRBV9 | . | CASSVMVITDTQYF
TRBV5-8 | . | CASSTVGKLWQPQHF
TRBV6-5 | TRBD1 | CASALGTGPLGTQYF
TRBV19 | . | CASSKGVATNEKLFF
TRBV4-1 | . | CASSPPAGALNNYGYTF
TRBV5-5 | . | CASIPFPFEGTNEKLFF
TRBV2 | . | CASSGGFLVNTEAFF
TRBV18 | . | CASSPRTQETQYF
TRBV3-1/TRBV3-2 | . | CASKKGEVSTDTQYF
TRBV24-1 | TRBD1 | CATSDPRQGSTDTQYF
TRBV27 | TRBD1 | CASSTLRQGSGTEAFF
TRBV5-1 | . | CASSLMRGGANVLTF
TRBV27 | TRBD1 | CASRRISGGGNQPQHF
TRBV6-5 | TRBD1 | CATRDRWNTGELFF
TRBV28 | . | CASSFVKAPNTGELFF
TRBV2 | . | CASSLIAGEGYTF
TRBV9 | . | CASSTSGTIDEKLFF
TRBV6-5 | . | CASRTHGGPNTQYF